The entry below describes one TCR beta chain. No antigen is known for it. Purities over 95% were achieved in all sorted populations. Expressed TCRB transcripts were sequenced because the entire RNA isolate underwent reverse transcription. Only in-frame clones appear in the TCRdb table, and some are missing; sequencing was by immunoSEQ multiplex PCR. The sample yields 150,000 to 200,000 clones, roughly 60% seen once. The data were taken from a study of beta chain features in type 1 diabetes. Study information: No patient-donor differences in age, gender, total cells or subset yield. Study-level results: More deletions and fewer insertions at VDJ junctions were seen in type 1 diabetes patients. Significant though moderate, a shortening of TCRB CDR3s appeared in all four CD4+ subsets of Type 1 diabetes patients.

From germline, CDR1 is SGHVS and CDR2 FNYEAQ. The V end was cut by 6 bases, the J end by 3 bases, with 8 bases between. CDR3 size: 12 residues. The specimen was naive CD4+ T cells from blood. The TCR originated in a man aged 25 to 45 with type 1 diabetes. The chain links TRBV7-6 to TRBJ2-5; D might be TRBD2 (6 bases). CDR3 residues: CASRGTEETQYF. The CDR3 bases are TGTGCCAGCAGGGGGACTGAAGAGACCCAGTACTTC.